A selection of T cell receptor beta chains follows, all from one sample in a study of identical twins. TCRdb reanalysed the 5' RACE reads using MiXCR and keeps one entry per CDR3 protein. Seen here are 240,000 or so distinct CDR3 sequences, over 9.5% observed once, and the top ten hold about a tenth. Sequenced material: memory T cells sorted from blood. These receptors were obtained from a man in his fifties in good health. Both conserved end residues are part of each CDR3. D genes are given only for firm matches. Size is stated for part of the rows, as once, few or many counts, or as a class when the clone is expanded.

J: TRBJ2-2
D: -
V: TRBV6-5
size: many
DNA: TGTGCCAGCAGTTACTCTAGGGGCAGTAGATTCGGACACACCGGGGAGCTGTTTTTT
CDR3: CASSYSRGSRFGHTGELFF

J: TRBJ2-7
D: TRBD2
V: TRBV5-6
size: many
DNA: TGTGCCAGCAGCTTGCCGAGACTAGCGACAAGTAACGAGCAGTACTTC
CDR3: CASSLPRLATSNEQYF

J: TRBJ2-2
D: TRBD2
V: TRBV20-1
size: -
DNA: TGCAGTGCTAAACGACGCGGGGGGGCCTTTGACGGGGAGCTGTTTTTT
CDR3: CSAKRRGGAFDGELFF

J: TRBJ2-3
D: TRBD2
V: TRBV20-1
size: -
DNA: TGCAGTGCTAAAGGACTAGCGGGGGGGACTGTAGATACGCAGTATTTT
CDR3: CSAKGLAGGTVDTQYF

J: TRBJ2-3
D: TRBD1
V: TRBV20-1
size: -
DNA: TGCAGTGCGAGTCCGGGACAGGGGGCGAGAGATACGCAGTATTTT
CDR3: CSASPGQGARDTQYF

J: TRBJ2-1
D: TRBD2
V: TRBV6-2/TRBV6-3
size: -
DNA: TGTGCCAGCAGGAGGGGACTAGCGGGAGGTGGTGAGCAGTTCTTC
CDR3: CASRRGLAGGGEQFF

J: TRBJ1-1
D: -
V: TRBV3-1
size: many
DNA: TGTGCCAGCAGCCAAGATTTCGTGGGAGGGGCTGAAGCTTTCTTT
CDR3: CASSQDFVGGAEAFF

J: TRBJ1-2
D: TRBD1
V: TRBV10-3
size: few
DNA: TGTGCCATCAGTGAGGATCCAGGGGGCCCTAACTATGGCTACACCTTC
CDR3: CAISEDPGGPNYGYTF

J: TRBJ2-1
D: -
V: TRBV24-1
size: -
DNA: TGTGCCACCAGTGATCCAAGGGTTAGACCGAATGAGCAGTTCTTC
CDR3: CATSDPRVRPNEQFF

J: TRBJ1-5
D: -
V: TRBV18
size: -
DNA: TGTGCCAGCTCACCAGGCAGCTATAGCAATCAGCCCCAGCATTTT
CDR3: CASSPGSYSNQPQHF

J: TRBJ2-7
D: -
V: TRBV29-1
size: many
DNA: TGCAGCGTCATAAACAGTGGCTCCTACGAGCAGTACTTC
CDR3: CSVINSGSYEQYF

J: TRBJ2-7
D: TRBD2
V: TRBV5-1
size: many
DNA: TGCGCCAGCAGCACTGCCCCGACTAGCGGGGGTTTCACCTACGAGCAGTACTTC
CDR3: CASSTAPTSGGFTYEQYF

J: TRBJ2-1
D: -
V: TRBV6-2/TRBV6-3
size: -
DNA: TGTGCCAGCAGTTCAGGCGGAGGTAGCAATGAGCAGTTCTTC
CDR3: CASSSGGGSNEQFF

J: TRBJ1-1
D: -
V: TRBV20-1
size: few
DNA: TGCAGTGCTACCGAGGGGTACACTGAAGCTTTCTTT
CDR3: CSATEGYTEAFF

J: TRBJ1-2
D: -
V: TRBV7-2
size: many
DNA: TGTGCCAGCAGCTTAGGGACTAAGTATGGCTACACCTTC
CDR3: CASSLGTKYGYTF

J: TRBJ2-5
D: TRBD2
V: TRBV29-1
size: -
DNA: TGCAGCGTTGAAGAGCGGGGGGTAGGAGAGACCCAGTACTTC
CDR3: CSVEERGVGETQYF

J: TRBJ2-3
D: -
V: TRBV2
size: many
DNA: TGTGCCAGCAGTGGAGAGGGGGGGGCTAGCACGCAGTATTTT
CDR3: CASSGEGGASTQYF

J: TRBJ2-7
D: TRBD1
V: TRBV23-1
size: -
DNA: TGCGCCAGCAGTCAATCTCACAGGGGTTGCGAGCAGTACTTC
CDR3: CASSQSHRGCEQYF

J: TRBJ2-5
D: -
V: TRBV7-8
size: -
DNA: TGTGCCAGCAGCCTCTCCGGGGTAGCGAGGCTTCAAGAGACCCAGTACTTC
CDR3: CASSLSGVARLQETQYF

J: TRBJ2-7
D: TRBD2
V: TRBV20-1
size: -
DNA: TGCAGTGCTAGGGATCCGGGACTAGCGGCGCGCCCACAGTACTTC
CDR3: CSARDPGLAARPQYF

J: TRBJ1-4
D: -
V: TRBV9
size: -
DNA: TGTGCCAGCAGCGTAGGACTGGACAACGGTGAAAAACTGTTTTTT
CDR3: CASSVGLDNGEKLFF

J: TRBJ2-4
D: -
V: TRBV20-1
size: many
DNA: TGCAGTGCGCGTGGTTGGGAAGGGGGGAACATTCAGTACTTC
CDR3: CSARGWEGGNIQYF

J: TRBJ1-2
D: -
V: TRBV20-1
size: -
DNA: TGCAGTGCTAGGGACAGCGTGAACTATGGCTACACCTTC
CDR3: CSARDSVNYGYTF

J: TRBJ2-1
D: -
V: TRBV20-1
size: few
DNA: TGCAGTGCTAGTCCCCAGTTTGGCGAACGCTACAATGAGCAGTTCTTC
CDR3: CSASPQFGERYNEQFF

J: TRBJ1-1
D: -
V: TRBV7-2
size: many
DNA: TGTGCCAGCAGCTCCAGGGCAGCGAACACTGAAGCTTTCTTT
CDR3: CASSSRAANTEAFF

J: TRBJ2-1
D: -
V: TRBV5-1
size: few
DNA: TGCGCCAGCAGGGAGGGCGGCACGAGCTCCTACAATGAGCAGTTCTTC
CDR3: CASREGGTSSYNEQFF